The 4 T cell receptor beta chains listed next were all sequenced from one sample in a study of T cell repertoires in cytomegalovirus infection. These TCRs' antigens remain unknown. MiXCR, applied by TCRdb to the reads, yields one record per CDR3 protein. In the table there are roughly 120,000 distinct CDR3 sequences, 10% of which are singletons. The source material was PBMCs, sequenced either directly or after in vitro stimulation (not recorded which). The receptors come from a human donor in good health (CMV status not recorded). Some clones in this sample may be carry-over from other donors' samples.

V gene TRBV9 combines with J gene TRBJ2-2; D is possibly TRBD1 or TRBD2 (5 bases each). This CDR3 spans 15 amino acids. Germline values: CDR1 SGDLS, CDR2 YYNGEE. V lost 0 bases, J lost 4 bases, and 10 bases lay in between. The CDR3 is CASSVDGTGTGELFF. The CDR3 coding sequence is TGTGCCAGCAGCGTAGACGGGACGGGCACCGGGGAGCTGTTTTTT.

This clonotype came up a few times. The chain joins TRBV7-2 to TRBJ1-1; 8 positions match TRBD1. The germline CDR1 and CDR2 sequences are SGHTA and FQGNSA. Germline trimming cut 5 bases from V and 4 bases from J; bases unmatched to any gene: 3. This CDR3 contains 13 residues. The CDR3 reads CASSPRGRTEAFF. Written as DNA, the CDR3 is TGTGCCAGCAGCCCCAGGGGGCGCACTGAAGCTTTCTTT.

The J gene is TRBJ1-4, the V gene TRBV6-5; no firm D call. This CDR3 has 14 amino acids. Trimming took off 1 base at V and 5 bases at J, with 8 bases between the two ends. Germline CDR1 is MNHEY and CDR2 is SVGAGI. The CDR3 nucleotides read TGTGCCAGCAGTTACTATGCAGACAATGAAAAACTGTTTTTT. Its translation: CASSYYADNEKLFF.

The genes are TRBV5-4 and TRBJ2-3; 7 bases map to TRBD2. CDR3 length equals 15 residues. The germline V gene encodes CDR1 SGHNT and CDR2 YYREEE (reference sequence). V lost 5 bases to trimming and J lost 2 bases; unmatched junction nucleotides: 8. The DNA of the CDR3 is TGTGCCAGCAGTTCAAGGACTAGGCCCACAGATACGCAGTATTTT. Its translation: CASSSRTRPTDTQYF. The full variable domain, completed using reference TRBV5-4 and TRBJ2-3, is ETGVTQSPTHLIKTRGQQVTLRCSSQSGHNTVSWYQQALGQGPQFIFQYYREEENGRGNFPPRFSGLQFPNYSSELNVNALELDDSALYLCASSSRTRPTDTQYFGPGTRLTVL.